What follows are 13 T cell receptor beta chains derived from one specimen sequenced in a study of blood T cell repertoires in COVID-19. TCRdb's table, derived via immunoSEQ multiplex PCR, lists solely in-frame clones and lacks some. The sample has around 68,000 clones; about 88% are singletons. Material: peripheral blood. All receptors come from a man aged 50 or older with active COVID-19.

CDR3 bases: TGTGCCACCAGCAGAGATGGGCTGACTATATACGAGCAGTACTTC. This codes for CATSRDGLTIYEQYF. The rearrangement uses TRBV15 and TRBJ2-7, with D perhaps matching TRBD2 (5 bases). CDR3 length: 15 residues. Trimming shortened V by 0 bases and J by 4 bases, and 13 bases separated the two germline ends. Germline V gives CDR1 LNHNV, CDR2 YYDKDF (reference sequence).

The DNA of the CDR3 is TGCGCCAGCAGCTTCAGTACGAACACTGAAGCTTTCTTT. Translating gives CASSFSTNTEAFF. The chain uses TRBV5-1 and TRBJ1-1; D unresolved. V shed 2 bases and J shed 1 base, with 6 bases lying between them. Per germline, CDR1 SGHRS and CDR2 YFSETQ. The CDR3 is made up of 13 amino acids.

The chain employs TRBV5-4 and TRBJ2-7; possible D gene TRBD2, 5 bases. Germline V lookup: CDR1 SGHNT, CDR2 YYREEE (reference sequence). V was trimmed by 2 bases and J by 1 base, leaving 13 bases between them. The CDR3 extends over 15 amino acids. The CDR3 DNA follows: TGTGCCAGCAGCTTCGGGGTAATAGAATCCTACGAGCAGTACTTC. Its translation: CASSFGVIESYEQYF.

The chain joins TRBV9 to TRBJ2-1, with TRBD2 matching 8 bases. Germline lookup yields CDR1 SGDLS and CDR2 YYNGEE. V shed 2 bases and J 9 bases; nucleotides not matched to a gene: 7. The CDR3 has 14 amino acids. CDR3 amino acids: CASSVVAGTREQFF. In DNA form, the CDR3 reads TGTGCCAGCAGCGTGGTAGCGGGGACTCGTGAGCAGTTCTTC. Full variable domain (missing parts from reference TRBV9 and TRBJ2-1): DSGVTQTPKHLITATGQRVTLRCSPRSGDLSVYWYQQSLDQGLQFLIQYYNGEERAKGNILERFSAQQFPDLHSELNLSSLELGDSALYFCASSVVAGTREQFFGPGTRLTVL.

As to this clone: Other nucleotide sequences from this sample produce the same CDR3. The rearrangement links TRBV3-1 (or the pseudogene TRBV3-2) to TRBJ2-3; D is uncertain. V lost 2 bases and J 0 bases, leaving 3 bases between the germline ends. Looked up from germline, CDR1 is LGHDT and CDR2 is YNNKEL (reference sequence). The CDR3 consists of 13 residues. CDR3 in DNA: TGTGCCAGCAGCCAACGGAGCACAGATACGCAGTATTTT. It translates to CASSQRSTDTQYF.

This chain connects TRBV2 to TRBJ2-7; 10 nucleotides align to TRBD1. Germline V gene lookup returns CDR1 SNHLY and CDR2 FYNNEI. The CDR3 has 14 amino acids. J lost 5 bases, V lost 4 bases, and 5 bases had no gene match. The CDR3 sequence: CASSGTGGLDEQYF. The CDR3 DNA reads TGTGCCAGCAGTGGGACAGGGGGACTTGACGAGCAGTACTTC.

This clone was counted a single time. V is TRBV7-2 and J is TRBJ1-1, with TRBD1 matching over 8 bases. Germline-derived CDR1 and CDR2 are SGHTA and FQGNSA. The V and J ends lost 5 bases and 2 bases, in that order; junction bases with no gene match: 4. CDR3 length: 14 amino acids. CDR3 sequence (DNA): TGTGCCAGCAGCCCGACAGGGGTCAACACTGAAGCTTTCTTT. Protein sequence: CASSPTGVNTEAFF.

This clone came up once. The J gene is TRBJ2-3, the V gene TRBV24-1, with a weak D call TRBD1 (6 bases). The CDR3 extends over 15 amino acids. V was cut by 3 bases and J by 5 bases, with 14 bases left in between. Germline V lookup: CDR1 KGHDR, CDR2 SFDVKD. CDR3 nucleotide sequence: TGTGCCACCAGTGATACACAGGGAAGCGGAGATACGCAGTATTTT. Protein product: CATSDTQGSGDTQYF.

The chain employs TRBV6-1 and TRBJ2-7, with 9 bases fitting TRBD1. Germline CDR1 MNHNS, CDR2 SASEGT. J lost 2 bases, V lost 2 bases, and 7 bases had no gene match. CDR3 length equals 16 residues. CDR3 amino acids: CASSEPVGTGPYEQYF. CDR3 bases: TGTGCCAGCAGTGAACCGGTAGGGACAGGGCCCTACGAGCAGTACTTC.

The rearrangement joins TRBV4-1 to TRBJ2-5; 9 nucleotides align to TRBD2. The germline gives CDR1 MGHRA, CDR2 YSYEKL. The CDR3 covers 16 residues. V lost 4 bases and J lost 3; bases outside the gene matches: 9. In DNA form, the CDR3 reads TGCGCCAGCAGCCGCCAAGGCGGGGGGGCTGAAGAGACCCAGTACTTC. It specifies CASSRQGGGAEETQYF.

Only a few counts were recorded for this clone. The CDR3 region is CASSSGLAYSYEQYF. CDR3 nucleotides: TGTGCCAGCAGTTCAGGACTAGCGTACTCCTACGAGCAGTACTTC. The rearrangement joins TRBV6-5 to TRBJ2-7; 9 positions agree with TRBD2. J was trimmed by 0 bases and V by 4 bases; bases with no gene match: 4. CDR1 and CDR2 from the germline V gene are MNHEY and SVGAGI. CDR3 length: 15 amino acids.

The chain employs TRBV29-1 and TRBJ1-3, with TRBD1 matching over 8 bases. Looked up from germline, CDR1 is SQVTM and CDR2 is ANQGSEA. With 3 bases clipped from V and 0 bases from J, the junction kept 7 bases outside the gene matches. This CDR3 contains 16 residues. CDR3 in DNA: TGCAGCGTTGATAAGACAGGGGAAGGCTCTGGAAACACCATATATTTT. The encoded protein is CSVDKTGEGSGNTIYF.

This clone was found once. The chain recombines TRBV5-4 with TRBJ2-3, with TRBD2 matching 8 bases. In germline, CDR1 is SGHNT, CDR2 YYREEE (reference sequence). V was clipped by 2 bases and J by 1 base; unmatched bases: 9. The CDR3 contains 17 residues. The chain's CDR3 is CASSFGGRSGGTDTQYF. As DNA, the CDR3 is TGTGCCAGCAGCTTCGGGGGTCGTAGCGGGGGCACAGATACGCAGTATTTT.